The count of the clone carrying this T cell receptor beta chain is one. This sample is drawn from a study of blood T cell repertoires in COVID-19. Study at large: Samples taken during acute and convalescent COVID-19 were collected in the United States, Italy and Spain. T cells, B-cell-depleted T cells, or PBMCs supplied cDNA or gDNA.

The CDR3 spans 12 residues. Germline V gene data show CDR1 as LGHDT and CDR2 as YNNKEL (reference sequence). Trimming cost V 0 bases and J 5 bases, with 4 bases left between them. A Seattle source enrolled patients during active infection and followed them longitudinally. Authors' data handling: By means of reference gene primer amplification, nucleated cell counts were estimated. This table comes from immunoSEQ multiplex PCR, and its TCRdb copy is limited to in-frame clones, with some not included. V and J calls and clone size are those listed in that table; D and trimming were worked out from the DNA. The profile shows some 70,000 clones, 90% of them singletons.

The clonotype comes from a middle-aged man with COVID-19, enrolled during active disease. The V gene is TRBV3-1 (or the pseudogene TRBV3-2), the J gene TRBJ2-5; unclear D gene. The sequenced material came from peripheral blood. CDR3 region: CASSQDLETQYF. The CDR3, as DNA: TGTGCCAGCAGCCAAGATCTTGAGACCCAGTACTTC.